The 9 T cell receptor beta chains below all came from one sample that was sequenced in a study of T cell clonality in common variable immunodeficiency. The protocol was immunoSEQ multiplex PCR, while the TCRdb copy is restricted to in-frame clones and leaves out a portion. The sample lists about 31,000 clones, none appearing once, the ten largest making up 3.5% to 4%. Sequenced material: peripheral blood mononuclear cells. The receptors shown here come from a person aged 18 to 70 in good health.

This clone was detected many times. The CDR3 extends 3 residues past the end of the read, so its final part is completed from the germline J gene. The rearrangement joins TRBV6-2 or TRBV6-3 to TRBJ1-2, with TRBD1 identical over 7 bases. The CDR3 is made up of 14 amino acids. Unmatched junction bases numbered 7, after V lost 6 bases and J lost 3 bases. The germline gives CDR1 MNHEY, CDR2 SVGEGT. The CDR3 reads CASRVGGTDYGYTF. CDR3 DNA, as far as it was read: TGTGCCAGCAGGGTAGGCGGGACAGACTATGGC.

This clone has more than one count but fewer than ten. The read is 3 residues too short to cover the CDR3 end, so that end is filled in from the germline J gene. Different DNA sequences within this sample yield the same CDR3. This rearrangement joins TRBV19 to TRBJ1-1, with 9 bases matching TRBD1. The CDR3 contains 14 residues. Looked up from germline, CDR1 is LNHDA and CDR2 is SQIVND (reference sequence). The CDR3 reads CASRTTGGGETAFF. CDR3 DNA (partial): TGTGCCAGCAGAACGACAGGGGGTGGAGAGACA.

This clone was picked up many times. One end of the junction fails to match germline, which may point to a read error. With the read ending 3 residues before the CDR3 end, the germline J gene is used to fill in that end. J is TRBJ1-4 and V is TRBV4-2; D remains ambiguous. Germline values: CDR1 LGHNA, CDR2 YNFKEQ. The CDR3 sequence is 16 residues long. The sequenced part of the CDR3 DNA is TGCGCCAGCAGCCAAGATTTGGGCAGCCCCAGGGAAAAA. This encodes CASSQDLGSPREK. The CDR3, in full, reads CASSQDLGSPREKLFF.

This clone has a count of ten or more. The read comes to an end 3 residues before the CDR3 does, leaving the germline J gene to fill in the end. The chain carries TRBV10-3 and TRBJ2-7; 8 bases are shared with TRBD1. The CDR3 is 14 residues long. Per germline, CDR1 ENHRY and CDR2 SYGVKD. The V gene end was trimmed by 4 bases and the J gene end by 2 bases; junction bases not matched to a gene: 4. Incomplete CDR3 DNA: TGTGCCATCAGTGCTGGACAGGGACCCTACGAG. It yields the protein CAISAGQGPYE. The entire CDR3 protein reads CAISAGQGPYEQYF.

This clone was seen at least ten times. CDR3 bases read: TGCAGCGTAAGAACAGGGGTTGACTATGGC. It is translated as CSVRTGVDYG. The entire CDR3 protein reads CSVRTGVDYGYTF. V is TRBV29-1 and J is TRBJ1-2; 7 nucleotides line up with TRBD1. The sequenced fragment ends 3 residues before the CDR3 boundary, so the rest is inferred from the germline J gene. Per germline, CDR1 SQVTM and CDR2 ANQGSEA. The CDR3 totals 13 residues. With 6 bases clipped from V and 3 bases from J, the junction kept 7 bases outside the gene matches.

This clone showed up many times. The read is 3 residues too short to cover the CDR3 end, so that end is filled in from the germline J gene. The chain recombines TRBV12-3 or TRBV12-4 with TRBJ2-5; perhaps TRBD2 as D (7 bases). The V end lost 8 bases, the J end lost 7 bases, and 17 bases lay between the germline ends. This CDR3 comprises 13 residues. The CDR3 sequence is CASQRGGLVTQYF. CDR3 bases read: TGTGCCAGCCAGAGGGGGGGGCTAGTGACC.

Partial CDR3 DNA: TGTGCCAGCAGCTTGATAGCGGGAGGAGAGACC. Its protein product is CASSLIAGGET. The full CDR3 reads CASSLIAGGETAFF. The chain combines TRBV7-9 with TRBJ1-1; D is unclear. The read falls 3 residues short of the CDR3 end, and the missing part is taken from the germline J gene. The CDR3 length is 14 residues. The V gene's germline CDR1 is SEHNR and CDR2 FQNEAQ (reference sequence).

At least ten counts were recorded for this clone. The sequence runs out 3 residues before the end of the CDR3; the remainder is reconstructed from the germline J gene. The chain combines TRBV11-2 with TRBJ2-5; TRBD2 matches at 11 bases. Germline V gene sequence: CDR1 SGHAT, CDR2 FQNNGV. CDR3 length equals 15 residues. V lost 3 bases, J lost 6 bases, and 6 bases stayed unmatched. CDR3 DNA (partial): TGTGCCAGCAGCTTTAGCGGGGGGGCTATGAAGACC. Its protein is CASSFSGGAMKT. The whole CDR3 sequence reads CASSFSGGAMKTQYF. The full variable domain, in which reference TRBV11-2 and TRBJ2-5 provide the parts outside the CDR3, is EAGVAQSPRYKIIEKRQSVAFWCNPISGHATLYWYQQILGQGPKLLIQFQNNGVVDDSQLPKDRFSAERLKGVDSTLKIQPAKLEDSAVYLCASSFSGGAMKTQYFGPGTRLLVL.

This clone has ten or more counts. The read gets to within 3 residues of the CDR3 end, and the germline J gene fills in the rest. The chain couples TRBV7-2 to TRBJ1-2; perhaps TRBD1 as D (5 bases). Trimming took off 0 bases at V and 4 bases at J, with 6 bases between the two ends. CDR3 length equals 13 residues. Germline loops: CDR1 SGHTA, CDR2 FQGNSA. The DNA read from the CDR3 is TGTGCCAGCAGCTTAGCCGACAGCTATGGC. Amino acids: CASSLADSYG. The CDR3, in full, reads CASSLADSYGYTF.